Each of the 8 T cell receptor delta chains below was sequenced from the same sample in a study of Vδ1+ human thymocytes. Study findings and constraints: Thymic TRG and TRD repertoires appeared highly polyclonal, with Gaussian CDR3 length distributions.

Sequences come from RNA converted to cDNA by reverse transcription. Multiplex PCR used pooled V-gene forward primers and a constant-region reverse primer to amplify CDR3s. TCRdb reanalysed the multiplex PCR reads with CATT. The sample includes under 85,000 delta-chain clones, approximately 37% of them seen just once. The antigens these receptors bind are not known. Sequences were obtained from Vdelta1+ gamma-delta thymocytes from the thymus. Subset noted: FACS-sorted CD3+ TCRalphabeta- TCRVdelta1+ TCRVdelta2- thymocytes. All receptors come from a boy younger than two who had congenital heart surgery.

This chain uses TRDV1 with TRDJ1; the match to TRDD3 covers 9 bases. This CDR3 is 20 amino acids long. V shed 0 bases and J 0 bases; nucleotides not matched to a gene: 14. Germline loops: CDR1 TSWWSYY, CDR2 QGS. The CDR3 here is CALGELLPRGIPMYTDKLIF. Written as DNA, the CDR3 is TGTGCTCTTGGGGAACTCCTCCCGCGGGGGATACCCATGTACACCGATAAACTCATCTTT.

This clone was counted a few times. The V and J genes are TRDV1 and TRDJ1; 9 positions agree with TRDD3. The CDR3 runs to 21 residues. V shed 1 base and J 0 bases; nucleotides not matched to a gene: 18. The germline V gene encodes CDR1 TSWWSYY and CDR2 QGS. In nucleotides, the CDR3 is TGTGCTCTTGGGGAACCCCGCCTACGATCACTGGGGGACTCACACACCGATAAACTCATCTTT. Its translation is CALGEPRLRSLGDSHTDKLIF.

The chain is built from TRDV1 and TRDJ1, with 10 bases identical to TRDD3. This CDR3 has 19 residues. Looked up from germline, CDR1 is TSWWSYY and CDR2 is QGS. Unmatched junction bases numbered 12, after V lost 0 bases and J lost 2 bases. CDR3 DNA sequence: TGTGCTCTTGGGGAACTCTCCGAAAAAGTACTGGGGGATACCGATAAACTCATCTTT. It specifies CALGELSEKVLGDTDKLIF.

This clone was seen only a few times. The chain links TRDV1 to TRDJ1; 10 bases map to TRDD3. Losses at the gene ends were 3 bases for V and 7 bases for J; bases not matched to a gene: 17. Germline V gene lookup returns CDR1 TSWWSYY and CDR2 QGS. This CDR3 has 18 residues. CDR3 in amino acids: CALGDPYWGDTQAAKLIF. DNA for the CDR3: TGTGCTCTTGGGGATCCGTACTGGGGGGATACGCAGGCGGCTAAACTCATCTTT.

Note on this clone: An end of the junction differs from the germline gene, which may be a read error. This rearrangement joins TRDV1 to TRDJ1; D might be TRDD2 or TRDD3, each matching 7 bases. CDR3 length equals 26 residues. Per the germline V gene, CDR1 is TSWWSYY and CDR2 is QGS. The CDR3 region is CALGELWRLSPFLGISGLEATDRLIF. CDR3 DNA sequence: TGTGCTCTTGGGGAACTATGGCGGCTCTCCCCCTTCCTGGGGATATCGGGGTTGGAGGCGACCGATAGACTCATCTTT.

This clone was picked up a small number of times. This chain joins TRDV1 and TRDJ1; the D is unclear. The ends were cut back, 1 base at V and 0 bases at J, with 18 bases in the middle. This CDR3 has 18 amino acids. Germline-derived CDR1 and CDR2 are TSWWSYY and QGS. CDR3 loop: CALGEQGPELSNTDKLIF. The DNA for the CDR3 is TGTGCTCTTGGGGAACAGGGACCTGAATTATCCAACACCGATAAACTCATCTTT.

Notes on this clone: This sample includes further DNA sequences coding for the same CDR3. The J gene is TRDJ1, the V gene TRDV1; 11 bases align to TRDD3. This CDR3 has 19 residues. J lost 10 bases, V lost 0 bases, and 19 bases had no gene match. Germline assignment: CDR1 TSWWSYY and CDR2 QGS. Written as DNA, the CDR3 is TGTGCTCTTGGGGAACTAGGTTTTGGGGGATACGGGATGGTGAATACACTCATCTTT. Translation: CALGELGFGGYGMVNTLIF.

V is TRDV1 and J is TRDJ1; 12 nucleotides align to TRDD3. Germline CDR1 TSWWSYY, CDR2 QGS. V lost 0 bases, J lost 8 bases, and 16 bases stayed unmatched. The CDR3 has 19 amino acids. CDR3 bases: TGTGCTCTTGGGGAACTTCCACTGGGGGATACCTACCTCGAGGAAAAACTCATCTTT. Its protein is CALGELPLGDTYLEEKLIF.